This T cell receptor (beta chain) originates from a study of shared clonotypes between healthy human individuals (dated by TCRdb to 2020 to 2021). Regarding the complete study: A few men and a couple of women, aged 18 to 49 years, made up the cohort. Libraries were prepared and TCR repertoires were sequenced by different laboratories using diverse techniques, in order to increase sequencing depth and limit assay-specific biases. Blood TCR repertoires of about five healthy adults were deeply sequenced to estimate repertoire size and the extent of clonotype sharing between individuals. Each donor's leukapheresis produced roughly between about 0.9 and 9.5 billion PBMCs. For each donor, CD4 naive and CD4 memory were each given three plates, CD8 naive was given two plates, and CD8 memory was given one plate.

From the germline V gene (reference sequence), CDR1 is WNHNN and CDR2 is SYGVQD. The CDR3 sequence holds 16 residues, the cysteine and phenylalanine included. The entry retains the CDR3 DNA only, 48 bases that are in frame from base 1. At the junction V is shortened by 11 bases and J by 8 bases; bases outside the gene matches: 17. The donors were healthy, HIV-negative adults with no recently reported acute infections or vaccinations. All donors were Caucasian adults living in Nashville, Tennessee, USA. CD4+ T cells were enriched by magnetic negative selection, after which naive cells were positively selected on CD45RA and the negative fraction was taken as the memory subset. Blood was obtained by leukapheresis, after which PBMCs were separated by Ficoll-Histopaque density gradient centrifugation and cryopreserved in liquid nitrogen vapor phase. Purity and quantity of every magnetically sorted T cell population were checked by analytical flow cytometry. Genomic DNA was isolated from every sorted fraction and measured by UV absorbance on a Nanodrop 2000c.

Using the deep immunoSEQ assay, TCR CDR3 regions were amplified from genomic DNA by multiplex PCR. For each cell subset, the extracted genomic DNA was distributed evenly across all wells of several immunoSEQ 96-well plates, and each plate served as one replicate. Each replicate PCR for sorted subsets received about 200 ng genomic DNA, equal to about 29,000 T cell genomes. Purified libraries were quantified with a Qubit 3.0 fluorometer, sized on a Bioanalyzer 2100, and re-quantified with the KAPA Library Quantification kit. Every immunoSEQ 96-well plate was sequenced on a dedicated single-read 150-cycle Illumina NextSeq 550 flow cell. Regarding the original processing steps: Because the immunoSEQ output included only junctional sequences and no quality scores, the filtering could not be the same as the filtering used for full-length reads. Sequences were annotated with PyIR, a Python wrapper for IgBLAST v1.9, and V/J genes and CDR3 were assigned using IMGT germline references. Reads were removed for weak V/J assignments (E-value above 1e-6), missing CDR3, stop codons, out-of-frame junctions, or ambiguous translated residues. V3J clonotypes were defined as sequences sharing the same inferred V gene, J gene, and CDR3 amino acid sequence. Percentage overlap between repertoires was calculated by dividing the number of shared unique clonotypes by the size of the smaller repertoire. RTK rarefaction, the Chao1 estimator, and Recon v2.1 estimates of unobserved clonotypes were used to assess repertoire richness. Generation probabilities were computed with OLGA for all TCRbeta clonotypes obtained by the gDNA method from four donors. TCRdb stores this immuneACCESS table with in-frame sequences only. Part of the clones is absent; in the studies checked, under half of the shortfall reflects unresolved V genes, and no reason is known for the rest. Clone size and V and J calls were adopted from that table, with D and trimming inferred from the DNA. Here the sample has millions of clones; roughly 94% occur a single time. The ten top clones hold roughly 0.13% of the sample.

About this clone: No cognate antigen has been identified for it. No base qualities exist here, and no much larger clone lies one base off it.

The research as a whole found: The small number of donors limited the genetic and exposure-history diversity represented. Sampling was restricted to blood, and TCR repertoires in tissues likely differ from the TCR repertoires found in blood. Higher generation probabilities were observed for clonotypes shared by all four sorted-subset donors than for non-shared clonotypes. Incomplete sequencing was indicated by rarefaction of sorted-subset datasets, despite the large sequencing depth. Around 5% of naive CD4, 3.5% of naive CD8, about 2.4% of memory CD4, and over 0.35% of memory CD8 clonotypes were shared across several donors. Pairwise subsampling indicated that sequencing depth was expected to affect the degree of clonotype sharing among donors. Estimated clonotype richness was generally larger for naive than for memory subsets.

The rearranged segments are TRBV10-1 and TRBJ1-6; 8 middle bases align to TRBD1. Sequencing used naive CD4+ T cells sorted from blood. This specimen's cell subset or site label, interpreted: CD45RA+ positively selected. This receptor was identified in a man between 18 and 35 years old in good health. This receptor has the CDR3 CAGKAPPTGADSPLHF. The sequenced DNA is TGCGCCGGCAAGGCCCCCCCGACAGGGGCAGATTCACCCCTCCACTTT.